This T cell receptor (beta chain) was documented in a study of blood T cell repertoires in COVID-19. Produced via immunoSEQ multiplex PCR; TCRdb's table is partial and in-frame only. The sample contains about 82,000 clones, around 83% of which appear only once. V lost 0 bases and J lost 4, with 6 bases in between. CDR1 and CDR2 from the germline V gene are SGHRS and YFSETQ. The CDR3 length is 13 residues. The origin of this receptor is a woman between 55 and 75 years old with acute or convalescent COVID-19. Sequences were obtained from peripheral blood. The chain has TRBV5-1 and TRBJ2-3; tentatively, D is TRBD1 (5 bases). The CDR3 loop is CASSLEGADTQYF. CDR3 DNA sequence: TGCGCCAGCAGCTTGGAAGGGGCAGATACGCAGTATTTT.